This T cell receptor beta chain was identified in a study of cytomegalovirus exposure and HLA in healthy donors. The CDR3 is made up of 13 amino acids. Germline V gives CDR1 SEHNR, CDR2 FQNEAQ (reference sequence). Trimming removed 5 bases at V and 0 bases at J, with 7 bases between. 13 Jbeta primers and 60 Vbeta primers were used for the PCR. The repertoire was sequenced with immunoSEQ multiplex PCR; TCRdb's copy has only in-frame clones and lacks some. The table lists about 160,000 clones, more than 65% of them singletons. The rearrangement links TRBV7-9 to TRBJ1-1; D is unresolved. Sample: PBMCs. The clonotype was recovered from a man younger than 35 in good health and CMV-seropositive. CDR3 loop: CASSPSVNTEAFF. In DNA form, the CDR3 reads TGTGCCAGCAGCCCCTCAGTGAACACTGAAGCTTTCTTT.